This T cell receptor (beta chain) was captured in a study of shared clonotypes between healthy human individuals. Study-level findings and limits: With several donors compared, about 5% of naive CD4 clonotypes were shared. Larger estimated richness was generally seen in naive subsets than in memory subsets.

Researchers ran the assay at a deep level. Using immunoSEQ multiplex PCR, the repertoire was profiled, and TCRdb retains in-frame clones only, with some absent. The sample includes a few million clones, approximately 96% of them seen just once. Participating donors were healthy, HIV-negative adults free of recent acute infections or vaccinations. A word on this clone: As yet, its antigen is unknown.

Sequencing used naive CD4+ T cells sorted from blood. Subset given: CD45RA+ positively selected. The receptor was isolated from a man aged 18 to 30 in good health.

The CDR3 region has the DNA TGTGCCAGCTCACCACCCAGCCTCGTTTCCTACGAGCAGTACTTC. Encoded protein: CASSPPSLVSYEQYF. The chain is built from TRBV18 and TRBJ2-7; D not resolved. The V gene's germline CDR1 is KGHSH and CDR2 LQKENI. V was clipped by 0 bases and J by 1 base, with 10 bases between them. This CDR3 comprises 15 residues.